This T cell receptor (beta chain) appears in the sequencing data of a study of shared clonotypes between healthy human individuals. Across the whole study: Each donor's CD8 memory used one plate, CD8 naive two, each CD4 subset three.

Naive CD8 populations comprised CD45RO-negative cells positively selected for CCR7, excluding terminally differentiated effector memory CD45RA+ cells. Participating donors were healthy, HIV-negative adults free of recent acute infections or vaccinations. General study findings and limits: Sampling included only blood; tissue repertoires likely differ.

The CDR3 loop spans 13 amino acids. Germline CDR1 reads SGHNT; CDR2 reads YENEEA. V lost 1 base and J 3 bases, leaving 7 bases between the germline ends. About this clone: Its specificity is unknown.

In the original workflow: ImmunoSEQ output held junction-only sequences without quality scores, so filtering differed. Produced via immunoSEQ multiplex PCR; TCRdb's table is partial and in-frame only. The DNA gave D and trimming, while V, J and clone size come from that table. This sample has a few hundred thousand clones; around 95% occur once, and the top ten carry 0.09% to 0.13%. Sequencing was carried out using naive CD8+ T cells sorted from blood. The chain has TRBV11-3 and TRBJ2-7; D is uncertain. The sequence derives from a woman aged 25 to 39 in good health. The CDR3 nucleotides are TGTGCCAGCAGCTTAGGGCATGGCTACGAGCAGTACTTC. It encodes CASSLGHGYEQYF.